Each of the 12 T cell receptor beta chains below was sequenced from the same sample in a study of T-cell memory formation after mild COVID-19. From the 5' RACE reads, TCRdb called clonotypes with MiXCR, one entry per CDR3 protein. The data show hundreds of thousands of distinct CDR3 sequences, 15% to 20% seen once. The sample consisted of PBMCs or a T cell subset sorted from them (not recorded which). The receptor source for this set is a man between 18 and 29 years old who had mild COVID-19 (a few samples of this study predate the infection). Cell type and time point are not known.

CDR3 DNA: TGTGCCAGCAGTTTCGCAGGGTTTGGTGGCCACGAGCAGTACGTC. Translating gives CASSFAGFGGHEQYV. The chain carries TRBV28 and TRBJ2-7; D possibly corresponds to TRBD1 (5 bases). With 3 bases removed from V and 5 bases from J, the gap between germline ends came to 17 bases. Germline CDR1 MDHEN, CDR2 SYDVKM. This CDR3 comprises 15 residues.

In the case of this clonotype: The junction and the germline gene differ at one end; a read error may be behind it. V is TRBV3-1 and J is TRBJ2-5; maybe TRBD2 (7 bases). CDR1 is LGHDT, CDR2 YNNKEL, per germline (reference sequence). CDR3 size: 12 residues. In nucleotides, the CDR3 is TGTGCCAGCAGCCCACACCAGGCGGGGGCCCACTTC. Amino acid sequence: CASSPHQAGAHF.

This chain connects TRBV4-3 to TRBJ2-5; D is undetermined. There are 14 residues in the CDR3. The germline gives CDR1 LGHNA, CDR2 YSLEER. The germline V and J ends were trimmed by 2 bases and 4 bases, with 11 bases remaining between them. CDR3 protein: CASSQRYLGETQYF. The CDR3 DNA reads TGCGCCAGCAGCCAAAGATACCTGGGAGAGACCCAGTACTTC.

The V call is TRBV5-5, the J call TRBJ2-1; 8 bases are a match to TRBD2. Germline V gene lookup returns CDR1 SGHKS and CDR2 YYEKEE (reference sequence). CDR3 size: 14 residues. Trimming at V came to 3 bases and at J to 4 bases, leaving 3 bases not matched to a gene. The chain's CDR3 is CASSSGLVYNEQFF. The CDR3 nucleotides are TGTGCCAGCAGCTCGGGACTAGTTTACAATGAGCAGTTCTTC.

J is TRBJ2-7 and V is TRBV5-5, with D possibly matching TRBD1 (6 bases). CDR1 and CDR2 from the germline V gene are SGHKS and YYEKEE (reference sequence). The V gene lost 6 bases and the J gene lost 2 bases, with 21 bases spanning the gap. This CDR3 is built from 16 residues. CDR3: CASILLGQRSPYEQYV. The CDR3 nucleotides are TGTGCCAGCATCCTCTTGGGACAACGAAGCCCCTACGAGCAGTACGTC.

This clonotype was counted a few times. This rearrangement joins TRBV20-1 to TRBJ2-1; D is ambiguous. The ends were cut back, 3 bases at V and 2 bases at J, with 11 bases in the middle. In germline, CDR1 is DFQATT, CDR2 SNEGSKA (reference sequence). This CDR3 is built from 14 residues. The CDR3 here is CSARAPRAYNEQFF. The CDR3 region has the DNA TGCAGTGCTAGGGCCCCAAGGGCCTACAATGAGCAGTTCTTC.

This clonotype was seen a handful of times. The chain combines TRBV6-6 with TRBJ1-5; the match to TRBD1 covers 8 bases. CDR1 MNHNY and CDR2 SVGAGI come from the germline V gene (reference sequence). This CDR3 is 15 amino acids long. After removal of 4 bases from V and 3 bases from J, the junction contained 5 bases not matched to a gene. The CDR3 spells CASSSRTGNNQPQHF. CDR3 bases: TGTGCCAGCAGTTCCCGGACAGGGAACAATCAGCCCCAGCATTTT.

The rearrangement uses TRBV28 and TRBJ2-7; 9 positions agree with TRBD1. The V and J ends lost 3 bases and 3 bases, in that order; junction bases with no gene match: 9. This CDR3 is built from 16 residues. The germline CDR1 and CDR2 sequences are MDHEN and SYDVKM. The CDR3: CASSFVREDRGYEQYV. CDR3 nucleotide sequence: TGTGCCAGCAGTTTCGTCAGGGAGGACAGGGGCTACGAGCAGTACGTC.

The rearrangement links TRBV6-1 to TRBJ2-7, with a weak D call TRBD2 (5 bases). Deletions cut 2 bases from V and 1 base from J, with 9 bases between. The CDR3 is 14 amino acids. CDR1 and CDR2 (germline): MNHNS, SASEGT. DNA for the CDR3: TGTGCCAGCAGTGAATTGGGGAGATCCTACGAGCAGTACGTC. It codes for CASSELGRSYEQYV.

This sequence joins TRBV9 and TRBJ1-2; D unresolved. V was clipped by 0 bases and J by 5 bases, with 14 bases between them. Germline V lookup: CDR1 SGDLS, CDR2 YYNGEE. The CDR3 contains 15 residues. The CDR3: CASSVATWTPYGYTF. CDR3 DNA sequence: TGTGCCAGCAGCGTAGCTACCTGGACTCCGTATGGCTACACCTTC.

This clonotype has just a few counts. In DNA form, the CDR3 reads TGCGCCAGCAGCCAAACGGCGGTAGGATTCAATGAGCAGTTCTTC. This sequence encodes CASSQTAVGFNEQFF. The V call is TRBV4-1, the J call TRBJ2-1; no firm D call. This CDR3 contains 15 residues. V shed 2 bases and J shed 6 bases, with 14 bases lying between them. Germline CDR1 MGHRA, CDR2 YSYEKL.

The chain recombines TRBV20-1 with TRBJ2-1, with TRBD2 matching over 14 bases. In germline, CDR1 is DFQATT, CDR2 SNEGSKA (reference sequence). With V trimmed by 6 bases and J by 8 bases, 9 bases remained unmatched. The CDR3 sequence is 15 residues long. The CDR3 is CSARSPGLAGDEQFF. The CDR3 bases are TGCAGTGCCAGATCGCCGGGACTAGCGGGAGATGAGCAGTTCTTC.